This T cell receptor (beta chain) was captured in a study of CD8+ T cells in alopecia areata. Study-wide points: Scalp clonality and expanded CD8+ clones among the top 100 fell significantly with tofacitinib.

cDNA serving as the sequencing template came from extracted, reverse transcribed RNA. Repertoires were generated with immunoSEQ multiplex PCR, while TCRdb's copy carries only in-frame clones and drops some. This sample carries roughly 110,000 clones, around 84% of them seen once, and the ten largest clones take 20% to 25%. Details on this clone: The target antigen is unknown. One junction end disagrees with the germline gene, perhaps due to a read error.

The CDR3 loop spans 13 amino acids. Germline assignment: CDR1 SSHAT and CDR2 FNYEAQ (reference sequence). Treatment specified: oral pan-JAK inhibitor, 5-10 mg twice daily. This specimen was CD8+ T cells sorted from blood, taken at week 24, from a patient treated with tofacitinib. The sequence was obtained from a human donor with alopecia areata. The J gene is TRBJ2-1, the V gene TRBV7-7; no reliable D call. CDR3 loop: CASSLAWTDEQFF. In DNA, the CDR3 is TGTGCTAGCAGCTTAGCCTGGACGGATGAGCAGTTCTTC.